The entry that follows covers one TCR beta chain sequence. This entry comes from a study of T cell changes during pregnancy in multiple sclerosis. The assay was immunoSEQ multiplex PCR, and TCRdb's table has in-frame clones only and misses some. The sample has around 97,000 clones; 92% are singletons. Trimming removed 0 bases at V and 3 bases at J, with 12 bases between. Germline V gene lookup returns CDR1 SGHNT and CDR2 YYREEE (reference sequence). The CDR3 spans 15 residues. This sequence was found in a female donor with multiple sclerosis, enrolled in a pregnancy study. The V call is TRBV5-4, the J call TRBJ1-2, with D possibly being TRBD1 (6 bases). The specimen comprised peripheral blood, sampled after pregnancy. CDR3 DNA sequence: TGTGCCAGCAGCTTGGGGCAGGGGAACGACTATGGCTACACCTTC. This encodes CASSLGQGNDYGYTF.